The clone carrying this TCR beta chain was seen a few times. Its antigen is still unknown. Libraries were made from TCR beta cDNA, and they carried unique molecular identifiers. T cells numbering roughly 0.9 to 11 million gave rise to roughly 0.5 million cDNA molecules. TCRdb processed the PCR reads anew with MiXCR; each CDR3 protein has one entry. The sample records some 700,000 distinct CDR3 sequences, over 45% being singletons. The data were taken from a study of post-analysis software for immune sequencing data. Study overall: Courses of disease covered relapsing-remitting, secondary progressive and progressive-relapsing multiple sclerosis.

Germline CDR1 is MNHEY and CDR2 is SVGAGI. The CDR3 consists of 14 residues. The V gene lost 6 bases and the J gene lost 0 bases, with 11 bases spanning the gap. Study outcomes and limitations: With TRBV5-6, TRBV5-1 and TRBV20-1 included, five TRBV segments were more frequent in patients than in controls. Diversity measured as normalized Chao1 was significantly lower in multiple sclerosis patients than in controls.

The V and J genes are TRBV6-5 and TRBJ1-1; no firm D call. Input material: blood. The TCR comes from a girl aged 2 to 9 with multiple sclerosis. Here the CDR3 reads CASSPRSLNTEAFF. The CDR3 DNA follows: TGTGCCAGCAGCCCCAGGAGTTTGAACACTGAAGCTTTCTTT.